This T cell receptor (beta chain) was sequenced for a study of OX40 agonist ivuxolimab in advanced cancers. Across the study: Three patients, one with hepatocellular carcinoma and two with cutaneous melanoma, achieved partial responses.

Germline values: CDR1 SGDLS, CDR2 YYNGEE. This CDR3 is built from 14 residues. The V segment lost 2 bases and the J segment 7 bases; nucleotides outside the gene matches: 6. Repertoires were generated with immunoSEQ multiplex PCR, while TCRdb's copy carries only in-frame clones and drops some. The sample includes approximately 62,000 clones, more than 85% of them seen just once. This clone occurred once. Systemic immunosuppression or autoimmune disease history was grounds to exclude patients. The chain links TRBV9 to TRBJ2-1; 7 nucleotides align to TRBD1. The receptor comes from an adult with an advanced solid tumor such as melanoma, head and neck, liver or kidney cancer. The starting material was CD4+ or CD8+ T cells sorted from blood, obtained in a trial of the OX40 agonist ivuxolimab. The CDR3 DNA reads as TGTGCCAGCAGCGTCGAGGGGGCCTTAAATGAGCAGTTCTTC. Amino acid sequence: CASSVEGALNEQFF.